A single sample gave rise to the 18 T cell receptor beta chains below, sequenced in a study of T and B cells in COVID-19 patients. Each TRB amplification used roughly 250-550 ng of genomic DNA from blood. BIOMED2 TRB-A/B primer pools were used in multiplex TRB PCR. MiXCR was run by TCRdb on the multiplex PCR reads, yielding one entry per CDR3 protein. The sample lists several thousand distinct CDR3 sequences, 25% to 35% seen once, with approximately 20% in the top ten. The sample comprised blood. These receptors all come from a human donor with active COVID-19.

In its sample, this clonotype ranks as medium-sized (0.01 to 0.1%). CDR3 loop: CASSIWGQGPNQPQHF. DNA of the CDR3: TGTGCCAGTAGTATTTGGGGACAGGGACCCAATCAGCCCCAGCATTTT. The chain is built from TRBV19 and TRBJ1-5; 9 bases match TRBD1. V lost 3 bases to trimming and J lost 3 bases; unmatched junction nucleotides: 6. Looked up from germline, CDR1 is LNHDA and CDR2 is SQIVND (reference sequence). The CDR3 is 16 residues long.

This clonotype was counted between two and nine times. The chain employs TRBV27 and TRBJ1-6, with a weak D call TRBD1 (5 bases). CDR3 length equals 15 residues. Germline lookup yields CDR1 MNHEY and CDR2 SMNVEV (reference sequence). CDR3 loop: CAAALGGGSNSPLHF. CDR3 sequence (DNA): TGTGCAGCAGCACTCGGGGGGGGGTCGAATTCACCCCTCCACTTT.

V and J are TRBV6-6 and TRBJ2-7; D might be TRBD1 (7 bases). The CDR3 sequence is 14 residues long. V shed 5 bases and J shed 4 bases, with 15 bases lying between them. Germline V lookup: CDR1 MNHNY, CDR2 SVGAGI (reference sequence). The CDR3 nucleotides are TGTGCCAGCAGTGAGTGGAGGGGGCTTTACGAGCAGTACGTC. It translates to CASSEWRGLYEQYV.

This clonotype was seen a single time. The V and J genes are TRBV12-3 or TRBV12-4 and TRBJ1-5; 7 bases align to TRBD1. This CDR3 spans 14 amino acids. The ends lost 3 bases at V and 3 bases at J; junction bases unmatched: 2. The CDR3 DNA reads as TGTGCCAGCAGTTTGGGACAGCCCAATCAGCCCCAGCATTTT. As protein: CASSLGQPNQPQHF.

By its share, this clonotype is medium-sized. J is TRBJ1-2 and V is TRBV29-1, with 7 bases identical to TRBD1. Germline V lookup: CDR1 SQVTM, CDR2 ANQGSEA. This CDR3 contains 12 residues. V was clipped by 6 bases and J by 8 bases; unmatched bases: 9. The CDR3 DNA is TGCAGCGTCCGGGACAGCGGAGAAGGCTACACCTTC. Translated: CSVRDSGEGYTF.

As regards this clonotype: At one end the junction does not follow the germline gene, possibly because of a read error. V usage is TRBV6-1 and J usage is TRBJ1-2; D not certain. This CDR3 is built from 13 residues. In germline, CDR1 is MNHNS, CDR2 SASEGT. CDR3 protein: CASGERLFLGYTF. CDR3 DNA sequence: TGCGCCAGCGGCGAGCGACTCTTCCTGGGCTACACCTTC.

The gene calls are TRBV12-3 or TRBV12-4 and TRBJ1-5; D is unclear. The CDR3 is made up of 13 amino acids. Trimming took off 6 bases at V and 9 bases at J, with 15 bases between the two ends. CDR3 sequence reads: CASRSDGLTPQHF. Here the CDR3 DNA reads TGTGCCAGCAGGTCGGACGGCTTGACGCCCCAGCATTTT.

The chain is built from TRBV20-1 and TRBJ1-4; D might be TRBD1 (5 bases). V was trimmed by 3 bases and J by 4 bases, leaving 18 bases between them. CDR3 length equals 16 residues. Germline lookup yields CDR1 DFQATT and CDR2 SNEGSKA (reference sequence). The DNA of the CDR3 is TGCAGTGCTAGGGCAGGGCCCCTAGATGTTAATGAAAAACTGTTTTTT. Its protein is CSARAGPLDVNEKLFF.

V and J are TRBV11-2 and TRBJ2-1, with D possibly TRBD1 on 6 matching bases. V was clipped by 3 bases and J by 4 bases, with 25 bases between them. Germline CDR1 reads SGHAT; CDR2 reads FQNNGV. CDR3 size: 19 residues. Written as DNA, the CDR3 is TGTGCCAGCAGCTTCCGAAGAAACCTGGGGGCAGGGTTTTACAATGAGCAGTTCTTC. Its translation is CASSFRRNLGAGFYNEQFF.

The CDR3 DNA reads TGCAGTGCGACCGACGGAACGAATGAAAAACTGTTTTTT. This translates into CSATDGTNEKLFF. This chain connects TRBV20-1 to TRBJ1-4; D is unresolved. This CDR3 region has 13 residues. V lost 6 bases to trimming and J lost 5 bases, with 13 bases between them. CDR1 is DFQATT and CDR2 is SNEGSKA in the germline V gene (reference sequence).

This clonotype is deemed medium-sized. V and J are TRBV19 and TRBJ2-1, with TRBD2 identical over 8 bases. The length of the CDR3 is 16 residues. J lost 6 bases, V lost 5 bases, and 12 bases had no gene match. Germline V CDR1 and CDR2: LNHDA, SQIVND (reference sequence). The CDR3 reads CASSPSGLEGINEQFF. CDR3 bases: TGTGCCAGTAGTCCCTCGGGACTAGAAGGGATCAATGAGCAGTTCTTC.

CDR3 loop: CASSLTSFNEKLFF. The CDR3 DNA is TGTGCCAGCAGTTTGACCTCCTTTAATGAAAAACTGTTTTTT. The chain uses TRBV12-3 or TRBV12-4 and TRBJ1-4; no reliable D call. Trimming took off 3 bases at V and 4 bases at J, with 9 bases between the two ends. This CDR3 contains 14 residues.

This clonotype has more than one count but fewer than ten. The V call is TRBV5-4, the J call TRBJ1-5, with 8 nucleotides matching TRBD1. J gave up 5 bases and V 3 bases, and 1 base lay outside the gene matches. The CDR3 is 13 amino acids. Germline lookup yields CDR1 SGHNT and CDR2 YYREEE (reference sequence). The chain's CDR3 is CASSSDRDQPQHF. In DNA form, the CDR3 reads TGTGCCAGCAGCTCGGACAGGGATCAGCCCCAGCATTTT.

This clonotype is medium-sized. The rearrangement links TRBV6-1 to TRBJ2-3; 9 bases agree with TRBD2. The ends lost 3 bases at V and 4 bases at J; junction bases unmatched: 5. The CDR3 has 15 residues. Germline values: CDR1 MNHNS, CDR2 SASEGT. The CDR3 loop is CASSDRGGAPDTQYF. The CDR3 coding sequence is TGTGCCAGCAGTGACCGCGGGGGGGCCCCAGATACGCAGTATTTT.

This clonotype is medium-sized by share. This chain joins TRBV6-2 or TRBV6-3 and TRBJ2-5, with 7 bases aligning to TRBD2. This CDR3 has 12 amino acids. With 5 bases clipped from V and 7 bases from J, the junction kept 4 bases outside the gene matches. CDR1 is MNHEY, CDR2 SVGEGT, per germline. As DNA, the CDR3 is TGTGCCAGCAGTCCTAGCGGCGGGACCCAGTACTTC. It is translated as CASSPSGGTQYF.

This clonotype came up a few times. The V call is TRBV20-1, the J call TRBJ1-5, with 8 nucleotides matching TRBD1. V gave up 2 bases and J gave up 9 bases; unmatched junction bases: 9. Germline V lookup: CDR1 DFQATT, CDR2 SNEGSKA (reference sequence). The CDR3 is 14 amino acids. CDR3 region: CSARNDRGSSPQHF. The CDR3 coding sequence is TGCAGTGCTAGAAATGACAGGGGTTCATCGCCCCAGCATTTT.

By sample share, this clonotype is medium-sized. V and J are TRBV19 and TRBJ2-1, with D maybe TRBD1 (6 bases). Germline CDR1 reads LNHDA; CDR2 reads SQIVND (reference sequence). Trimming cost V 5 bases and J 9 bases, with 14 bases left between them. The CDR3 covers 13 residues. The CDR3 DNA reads TGTGCCAGTAGTGTTACAGGGTTTGGTGAGCAGTTCTTC. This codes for CASSVTGFGEQFF.

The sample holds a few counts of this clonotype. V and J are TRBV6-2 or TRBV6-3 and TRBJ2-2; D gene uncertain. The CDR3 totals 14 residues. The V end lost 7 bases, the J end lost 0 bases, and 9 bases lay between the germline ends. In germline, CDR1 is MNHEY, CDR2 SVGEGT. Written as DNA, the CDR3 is TGTGCCAGCAAGAGGTCCCCGAACACCGGGGAGCTGTTTTTT. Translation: CASKRSPNTGELFF.